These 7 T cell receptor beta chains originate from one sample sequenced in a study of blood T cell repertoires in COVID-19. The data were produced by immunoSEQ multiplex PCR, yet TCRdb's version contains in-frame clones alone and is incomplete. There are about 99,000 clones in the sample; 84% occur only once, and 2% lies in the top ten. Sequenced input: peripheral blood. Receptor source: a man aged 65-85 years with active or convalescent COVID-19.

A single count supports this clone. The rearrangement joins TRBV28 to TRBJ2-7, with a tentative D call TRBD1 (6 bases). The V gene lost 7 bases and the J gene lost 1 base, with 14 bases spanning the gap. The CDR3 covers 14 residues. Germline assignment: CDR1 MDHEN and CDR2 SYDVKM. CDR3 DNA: TGTGCCAGCATTGGTCAGGGGATGTCCTACGAGCAGTACTTC. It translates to CASIGQGMSYEQYF.

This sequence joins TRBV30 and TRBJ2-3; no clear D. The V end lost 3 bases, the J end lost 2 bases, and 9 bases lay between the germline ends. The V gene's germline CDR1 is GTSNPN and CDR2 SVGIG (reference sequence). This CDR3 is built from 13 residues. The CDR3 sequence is CAWSQLVTDTQYF. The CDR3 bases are TGTGCCTGGAGCCAGCTAGTCACAGATACGCAGTATTTT. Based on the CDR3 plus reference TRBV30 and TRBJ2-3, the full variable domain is SQTIHQWPATLVQPVGSPLSLECTVEGTSNPNLYWYRQAAGRGLQLLFYSVGIGQISSEVPQNLSASRPQDRQFILSSKKLLLSDSGFYLCAWSQLVTDTQYFGPGTRLTVL.

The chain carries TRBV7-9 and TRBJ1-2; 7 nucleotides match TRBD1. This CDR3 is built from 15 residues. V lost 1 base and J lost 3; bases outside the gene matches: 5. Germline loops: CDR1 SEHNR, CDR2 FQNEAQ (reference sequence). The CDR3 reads CASSLVHRGDYGYTF. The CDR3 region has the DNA TGTGCCAGCAGCTTAGTTCACAGGGGAGACTATGGCTACACCTTC.

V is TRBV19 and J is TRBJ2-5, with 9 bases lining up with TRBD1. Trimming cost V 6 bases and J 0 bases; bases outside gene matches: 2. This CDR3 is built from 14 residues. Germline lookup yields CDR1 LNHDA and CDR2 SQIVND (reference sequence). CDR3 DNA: TGTGCCAGTAGCCGGGACAGGGACCAAGAGACCCAGTACTTC. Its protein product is CASSRDRDQETQYF.

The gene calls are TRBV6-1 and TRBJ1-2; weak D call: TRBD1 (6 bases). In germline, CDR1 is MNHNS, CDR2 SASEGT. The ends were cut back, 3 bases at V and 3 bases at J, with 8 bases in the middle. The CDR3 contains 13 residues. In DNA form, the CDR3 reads TGTGCCAGCAGTGACAGGGGCGACTATGGCTACACCTTC. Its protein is CASSDRGDYGYTF.

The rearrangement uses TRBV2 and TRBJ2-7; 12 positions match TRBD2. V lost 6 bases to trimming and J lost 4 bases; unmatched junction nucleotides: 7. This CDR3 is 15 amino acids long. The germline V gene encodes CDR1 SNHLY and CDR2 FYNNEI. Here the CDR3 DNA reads TGTGCCAGCAGAGTCACTAGCGGGGGGTTGTACGAGCAGTACTTC. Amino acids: CASRVTSGGLYEQYF. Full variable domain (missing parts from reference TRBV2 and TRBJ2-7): EPEVTQTPSHQVTQMGQEVILRCVPISNHLYFYWYRQILGQKVEFLVSFYNNEISEKSEIFDDQFSVERPDGSNFTLKIRSTKLEDSAMYFCASRVTSGGLYEQYFGPGTRLTVT.

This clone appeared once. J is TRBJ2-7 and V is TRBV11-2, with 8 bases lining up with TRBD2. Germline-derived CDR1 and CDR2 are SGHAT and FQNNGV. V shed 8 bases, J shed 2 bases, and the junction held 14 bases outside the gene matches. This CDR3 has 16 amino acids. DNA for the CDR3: TGTGCCAGCTCCGAGAGGGCGGGGGGCCGCGCCTACGAGCAGTACTTC. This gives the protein CASSERAGGRAYEQYF.